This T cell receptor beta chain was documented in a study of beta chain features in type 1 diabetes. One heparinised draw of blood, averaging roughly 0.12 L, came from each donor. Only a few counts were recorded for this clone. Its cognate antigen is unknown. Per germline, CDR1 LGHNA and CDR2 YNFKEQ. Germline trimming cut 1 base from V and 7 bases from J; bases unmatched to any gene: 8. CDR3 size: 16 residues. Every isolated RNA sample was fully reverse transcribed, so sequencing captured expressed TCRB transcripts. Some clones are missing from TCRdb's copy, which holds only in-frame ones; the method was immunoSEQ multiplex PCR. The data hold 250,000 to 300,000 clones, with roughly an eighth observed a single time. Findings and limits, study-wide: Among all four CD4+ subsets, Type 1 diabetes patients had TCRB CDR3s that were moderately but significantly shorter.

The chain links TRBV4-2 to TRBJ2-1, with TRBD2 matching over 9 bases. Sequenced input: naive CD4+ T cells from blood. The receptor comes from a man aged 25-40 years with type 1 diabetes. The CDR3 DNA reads TGTGCCAGCAGCCAAGTGAGCGGGGGGAACCTAAATGAGCAGTTCTTC. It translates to CASSQVSGGNLNEQFF.